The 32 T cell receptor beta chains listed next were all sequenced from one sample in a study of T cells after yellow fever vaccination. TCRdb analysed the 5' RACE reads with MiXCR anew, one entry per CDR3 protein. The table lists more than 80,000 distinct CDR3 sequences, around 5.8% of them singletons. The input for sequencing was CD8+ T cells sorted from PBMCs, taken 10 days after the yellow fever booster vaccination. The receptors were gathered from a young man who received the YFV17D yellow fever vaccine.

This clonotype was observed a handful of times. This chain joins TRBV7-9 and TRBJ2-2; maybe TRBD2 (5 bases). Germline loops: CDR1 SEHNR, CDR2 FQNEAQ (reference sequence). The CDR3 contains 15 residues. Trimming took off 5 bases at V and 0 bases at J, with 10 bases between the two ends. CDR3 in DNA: TGTGCCAGCAGCGACACCGGGACGAACACCGGGGAGCTGTTTTTT. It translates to CASSDTGTNTGELFF.

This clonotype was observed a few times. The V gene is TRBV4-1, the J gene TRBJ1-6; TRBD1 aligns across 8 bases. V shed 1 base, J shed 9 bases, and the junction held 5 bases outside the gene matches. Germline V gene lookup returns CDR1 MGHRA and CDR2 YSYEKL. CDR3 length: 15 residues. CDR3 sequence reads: CASSQALTGVSPLHF. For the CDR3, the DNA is TGCGCCAGCAGCCAAGCTCTGACAGGGGTTTCACCCCTCCACTTT.

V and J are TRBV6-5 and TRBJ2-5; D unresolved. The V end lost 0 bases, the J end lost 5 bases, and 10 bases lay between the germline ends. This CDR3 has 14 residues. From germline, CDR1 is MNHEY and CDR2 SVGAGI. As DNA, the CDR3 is TGTGCCAGCAGTTACTCGCACAGTACGGAGACCCAGTACTTC. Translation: CASSYSHSTETQYF.

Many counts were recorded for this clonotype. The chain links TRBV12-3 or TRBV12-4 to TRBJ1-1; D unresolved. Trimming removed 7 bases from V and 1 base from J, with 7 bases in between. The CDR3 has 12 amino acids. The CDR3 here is CASTLGNTEAFF. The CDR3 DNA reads TGTGCCAGCACTCTCGGGAACACTGAAGCTTTCTTT.

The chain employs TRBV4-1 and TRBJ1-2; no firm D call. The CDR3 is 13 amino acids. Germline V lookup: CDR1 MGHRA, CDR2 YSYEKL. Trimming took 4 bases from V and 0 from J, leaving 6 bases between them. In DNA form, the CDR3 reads TGCGCCAGCAGCCCGGACTCTAACTATGGCTACACCTTC. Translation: CASSPDSNYGYTF.

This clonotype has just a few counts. In nucleotides, the CDR3 is TGTGCCAGCACCCCTGGGACAGGGGCCTACGAGCAGTACTTC. Encoded protein: CASTPGTGAYEQYF. The gene calls are TRBV7-2 and TRBJ2-7; 10 nucleotides align to TRBD1. The germline V gene has CDR1 SGHTA and CDR2 FQGNSA. This CDR3 has 14 residues. J lost 2 bases, V lost 7 bases, and 5 bases had no gene match.

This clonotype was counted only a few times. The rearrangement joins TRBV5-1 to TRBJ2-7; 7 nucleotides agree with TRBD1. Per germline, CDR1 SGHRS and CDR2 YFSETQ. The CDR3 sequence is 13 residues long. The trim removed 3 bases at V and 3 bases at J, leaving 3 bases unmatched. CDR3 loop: CASSSTGSYEQYF. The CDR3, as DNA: TGCGCCAGCAGCTCGACAGGGAGCTACGAGCAGTACTTC.

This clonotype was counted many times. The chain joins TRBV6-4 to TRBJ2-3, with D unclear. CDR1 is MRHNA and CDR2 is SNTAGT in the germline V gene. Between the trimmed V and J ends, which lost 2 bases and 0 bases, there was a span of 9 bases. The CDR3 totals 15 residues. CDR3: CASSDRAASTDTQYF. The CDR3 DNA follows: TGTGCCAGCAGTGACCGTGCAGCTAGCACAGATACGCAGTATTTT.

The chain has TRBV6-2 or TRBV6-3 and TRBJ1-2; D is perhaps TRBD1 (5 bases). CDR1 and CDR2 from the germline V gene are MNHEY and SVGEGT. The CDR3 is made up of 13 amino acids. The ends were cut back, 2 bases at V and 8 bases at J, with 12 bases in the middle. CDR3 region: CASSYVGLGGYTF. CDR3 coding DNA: TGTGCCAGCAGTTACGTGGGGCTCGGCGGCTACACCTTC.

The CDR3 is CASSYSNLAEAFF. The CDR3 coding sequence is TGTGCCAGCAGTTACTCGAATCTGGCTGAAGCTTTCTTT. The chain carries TRBV6-5 and TRBJ1-1; D is unresolved. The CDR3 covers 13 residues. V lost 0 bases to trimming and J lost 6 bases, with 8 bases between them. Per germline, CDR1 MNHEY and CDR2 SVGAGI.

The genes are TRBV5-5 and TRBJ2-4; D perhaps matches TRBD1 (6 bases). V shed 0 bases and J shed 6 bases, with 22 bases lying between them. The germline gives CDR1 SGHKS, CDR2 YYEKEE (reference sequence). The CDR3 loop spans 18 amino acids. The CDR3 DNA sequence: TGTGCCAGCAGCTTGGCCGCAGGGGACCAAGGGTACACAAACATTCAGTACTTC. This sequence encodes CASSLAAGDQGYTNIQYF.

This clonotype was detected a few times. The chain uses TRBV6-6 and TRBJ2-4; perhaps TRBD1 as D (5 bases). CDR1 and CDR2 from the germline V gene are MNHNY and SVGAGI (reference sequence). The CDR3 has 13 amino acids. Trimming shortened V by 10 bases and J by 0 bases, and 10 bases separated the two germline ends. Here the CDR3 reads CAIRVLAKNIQYF. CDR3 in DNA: TGTGCCATCAGGGTACTAGCCAAAAACATTCAGTACTTC.

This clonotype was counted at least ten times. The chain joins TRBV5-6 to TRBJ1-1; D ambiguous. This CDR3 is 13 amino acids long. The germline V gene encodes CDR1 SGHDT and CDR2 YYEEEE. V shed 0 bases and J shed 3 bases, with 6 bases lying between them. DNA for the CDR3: TGTGCCAGCAGCTTGGCAGTCTACACTGAAGCTTTCTTT. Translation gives CASSLAVYTEAFF.

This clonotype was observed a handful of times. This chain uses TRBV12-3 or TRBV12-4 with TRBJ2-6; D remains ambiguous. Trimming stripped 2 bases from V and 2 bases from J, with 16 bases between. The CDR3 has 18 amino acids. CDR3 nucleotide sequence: TGTGCCAGCAGTTTATTTGGTGGCCATATCGCTGGGGCCAACGTCCTGACTTTC. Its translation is CASSLFGGHIAGANVLTF.

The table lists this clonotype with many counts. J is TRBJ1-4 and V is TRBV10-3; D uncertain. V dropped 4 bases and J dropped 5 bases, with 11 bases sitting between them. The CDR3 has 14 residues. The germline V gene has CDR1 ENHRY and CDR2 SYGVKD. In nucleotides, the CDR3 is TGTGCCATCAGTGCGACCGATTCAAATGAAAAACTGTTTTTT. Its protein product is CAISATDSNEKLFF.

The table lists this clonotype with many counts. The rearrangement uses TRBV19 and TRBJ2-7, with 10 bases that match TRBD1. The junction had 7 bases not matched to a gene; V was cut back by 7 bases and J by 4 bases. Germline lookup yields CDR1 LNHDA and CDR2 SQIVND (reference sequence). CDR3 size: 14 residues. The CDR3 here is CASTPGTGVYEQYF. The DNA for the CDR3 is TGTGCCAGTACCCCCGGGACAGGGGTTTACGAGCAGTACTTC.

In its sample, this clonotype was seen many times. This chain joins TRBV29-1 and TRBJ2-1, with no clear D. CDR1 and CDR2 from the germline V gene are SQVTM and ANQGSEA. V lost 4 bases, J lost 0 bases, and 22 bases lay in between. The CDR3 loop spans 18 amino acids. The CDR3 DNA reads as TGCAGCGTTGGCCCCTCTGTAATTGAAGTGAGCTCCTACAATGAGCAGTTCTTC. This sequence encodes CSVGPSVIEVSSYNEQFF.

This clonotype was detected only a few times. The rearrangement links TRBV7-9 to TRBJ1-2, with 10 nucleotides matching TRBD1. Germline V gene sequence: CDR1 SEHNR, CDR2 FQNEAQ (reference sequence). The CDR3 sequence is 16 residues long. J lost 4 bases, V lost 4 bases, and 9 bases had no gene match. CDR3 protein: CASSSSPGQGTYGYTF. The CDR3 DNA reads TGTGCCAGCAGCTCTTCGCCGGGACAGGGGACCTATGGCTACACCTTC.

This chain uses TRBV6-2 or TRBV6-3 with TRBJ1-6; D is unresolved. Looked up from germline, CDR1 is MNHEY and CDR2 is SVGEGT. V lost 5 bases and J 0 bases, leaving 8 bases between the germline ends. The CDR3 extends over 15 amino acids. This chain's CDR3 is CASSLRRSYNSPLHF. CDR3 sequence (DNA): TGTGCCAGCAGTCTCAGACGCTCCTATAATTCACCCCTCCACTTT.

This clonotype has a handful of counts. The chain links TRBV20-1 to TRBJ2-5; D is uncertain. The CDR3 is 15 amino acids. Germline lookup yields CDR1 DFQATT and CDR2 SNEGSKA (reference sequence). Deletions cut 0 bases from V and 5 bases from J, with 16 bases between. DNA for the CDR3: TGCAGTGCTAGAGATTCCGGGTGGGCTGGGGAGACCCAGTACTTC. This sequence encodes CSARDSGWAGETQYF.

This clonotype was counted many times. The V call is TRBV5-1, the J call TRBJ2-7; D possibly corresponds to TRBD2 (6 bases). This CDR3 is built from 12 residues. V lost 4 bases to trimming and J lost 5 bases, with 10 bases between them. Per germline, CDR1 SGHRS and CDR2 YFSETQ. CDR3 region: CASSPSGDEQYF. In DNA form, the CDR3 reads TGCGCCAGCAGCCCGTCGGGGGACGAGCAGTACTTC.

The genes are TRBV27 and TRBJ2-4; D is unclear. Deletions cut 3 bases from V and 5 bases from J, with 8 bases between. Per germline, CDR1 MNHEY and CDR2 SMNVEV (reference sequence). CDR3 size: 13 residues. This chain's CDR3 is CASSLGIENIQYF. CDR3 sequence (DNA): TGTGCCAGCAGTTTGGGTATCGAAAACATTCAGTACTTC.

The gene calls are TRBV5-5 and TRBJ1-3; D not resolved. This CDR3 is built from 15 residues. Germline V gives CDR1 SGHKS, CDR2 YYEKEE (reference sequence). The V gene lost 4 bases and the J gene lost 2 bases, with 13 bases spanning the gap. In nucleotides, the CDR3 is TGTGCCAGCAGCGATGTAAGGAGGGCTGGAAACACCATATATTTT. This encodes CASSDVRRAGNTIYF.

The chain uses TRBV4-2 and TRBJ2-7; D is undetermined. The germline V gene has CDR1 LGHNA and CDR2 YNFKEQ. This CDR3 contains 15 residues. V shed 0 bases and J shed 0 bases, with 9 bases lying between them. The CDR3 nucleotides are TGTGCCAGCAGCCAAGAAGGATTTTACTCCTACGAGCAGTACTTC. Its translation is CASSQEGFYSYEQYF.

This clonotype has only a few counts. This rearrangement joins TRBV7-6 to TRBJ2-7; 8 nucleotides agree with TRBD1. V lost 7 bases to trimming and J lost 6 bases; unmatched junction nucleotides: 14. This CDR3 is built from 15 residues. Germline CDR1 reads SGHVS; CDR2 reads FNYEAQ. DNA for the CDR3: TGTGCCAGCAACCGAAGCAGGGGGCGGATTTGCGAGCAGTACGTC. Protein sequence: CASNRSRGRICEQYV.

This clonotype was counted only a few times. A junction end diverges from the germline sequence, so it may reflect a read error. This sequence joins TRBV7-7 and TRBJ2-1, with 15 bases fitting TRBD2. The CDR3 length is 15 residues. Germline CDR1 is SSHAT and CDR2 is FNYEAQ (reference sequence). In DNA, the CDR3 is TGTGCTAGCAGCCTGGGACTAGCGGGGGGCGATGAGCAGTTCTTC. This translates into CASSLGLAGGDEQFF. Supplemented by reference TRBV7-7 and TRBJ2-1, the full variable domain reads GAGVSQSPRYKVTKRGQDVTLRCDPISSHATLYWYQQALGQGPEFLTYFNYEAQPDKSGLPSDRFSAERPEGSISTLTIQRTEQRDSAMYRCASSLGLAGGDEQFFGPGTRLTVL.

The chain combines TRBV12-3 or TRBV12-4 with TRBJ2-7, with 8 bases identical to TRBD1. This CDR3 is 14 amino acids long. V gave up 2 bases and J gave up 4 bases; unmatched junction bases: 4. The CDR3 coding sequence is TGTGCCAGCAGTTTAAGGACAGGGAGGTACGAGCAGTACTTC. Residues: CASSLRTGRYEQYF.

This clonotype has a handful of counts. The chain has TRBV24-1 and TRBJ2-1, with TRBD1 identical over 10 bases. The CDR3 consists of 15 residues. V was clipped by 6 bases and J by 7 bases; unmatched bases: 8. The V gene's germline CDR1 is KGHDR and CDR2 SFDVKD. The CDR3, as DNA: TGTGCCACCAGTTTCGACAGGGGGCTTTCAAATGAGCAGTTCTTC. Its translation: CATSFDRGLSNEQFF.

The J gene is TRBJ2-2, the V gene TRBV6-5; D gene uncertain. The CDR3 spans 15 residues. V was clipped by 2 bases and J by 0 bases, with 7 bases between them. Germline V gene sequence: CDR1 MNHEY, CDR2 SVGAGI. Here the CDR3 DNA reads TGTGCCAGCAGTTACACTCCCTCGAACACCGGGGAGCTGTTTTTT. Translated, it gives CASSYTPSNTGELFF.

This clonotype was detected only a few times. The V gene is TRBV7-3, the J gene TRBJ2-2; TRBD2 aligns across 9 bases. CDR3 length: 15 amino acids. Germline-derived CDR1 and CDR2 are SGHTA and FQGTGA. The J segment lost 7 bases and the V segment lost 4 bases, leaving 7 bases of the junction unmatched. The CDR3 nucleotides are TGTGCCAGCAGCTCATCGGCGGGGGGGGTCGGGGAGCTGTTTTTT. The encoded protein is CASSSSAGGVGELFF. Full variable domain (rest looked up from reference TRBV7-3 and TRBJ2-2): GAGVSQTPSNKVTEKGKYVELRCDPISGHTALYWYRQSLGQGPEFLIYFQGTGAADDSGLPNDRFFAVRPEGSVSTLKIQRTERGDSAVYLCASSSSAGGVGELFFGEGSRLTVL.

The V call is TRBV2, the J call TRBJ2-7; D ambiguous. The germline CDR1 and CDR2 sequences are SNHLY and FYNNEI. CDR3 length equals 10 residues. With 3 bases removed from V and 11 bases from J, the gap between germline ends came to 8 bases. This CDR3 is CASSEGRKYV. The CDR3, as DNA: TGTGCCAGCAGTGAGGGTCGTAAGTACGTC.

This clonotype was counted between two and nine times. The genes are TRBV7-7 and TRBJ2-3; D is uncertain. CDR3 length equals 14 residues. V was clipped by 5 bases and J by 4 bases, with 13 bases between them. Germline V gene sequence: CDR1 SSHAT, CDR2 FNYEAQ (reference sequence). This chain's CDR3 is CASSRSSPPDTQYF. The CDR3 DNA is TGTGCCAGCAGCCGTAGTTCGCCCCCAGATACGCAGTATTTT.